This T cell receptor (beta chain) was documented in a study of CD8 T cells in ankylosing spondylitis. On this clonotype: Antigen specificity is unknown.

Quantitative barcoded 5'-RACE was used to prepare TCR beta libraries. TCRdb used MiXCR to reprocess the 5' RACE reads, holding one entry per CDR3 protein. The sample has about 140,000 distinct CDR3 sequences, about a third seen once. This CDR3 is built from 12 residues. Germline assignment: CDR1 KGHDR and CDR2 SFDVKD. V lost 4 bases, J lost 9 bases, and 9 bases lay in between. Study-level findings and limits: Clones linked to disease, bearing a CD8+ phenotype, were relatively rare in peripheral blood. Certain motif variants had earlier appeared in reactive arthritis synovial fluid and blood.

The chain uses TRBV24-1 and TRBJ1-5; D gene unclear. The clonotype comes from a male donor with ankylosing spondylitis. The sample was synovial fluid, either unsorted or a sorted T cell fraction (not recorded which). CDR3 loop: CATSDPKRPQHF. CDR3 DNA: TGTGCCACCAGTGACCCTAAGCGGCCCCAGCATTTT.